This T cell receptor (beta chain) was sequenced during a study of blood T cell repertoires in COVID-19. Only in-frame clones appear in the TCRdb table, and some are missing; sequencing was by immunoSEQ multiplex PCR. The data show 200,000 to 250,000 clones, approximately 88% seen once. V was clipped by 5 bases and J by 0 bases, with 10 bases between them. This CDR3 comprises 15 residues. In germline, CDR1 is KGHDR, CDR2 SFDVKD. Note on this clone: This same CDR3 is encoded by further DNA sequences in the sample.

J is TRBJ2-1 and V is TRBV24-1; the D gene is possibly TRBD2 (6 bases). Sequencing used peripheral blood. The clonotype was recovered from a man in his sixties who had recovered from COVID-19. The CDR3 DNA reads as TGTGCCACCAGTGCCCCCGGGGGCTCCTACAATGAGCAGTTCTTC. It is translated as CATSAPGGSYNEQFF.